Following are 8 T cell receptor beta chains from one sample sequenced in a study of siplizumab effects on memory and regulatory T cells. Produced via immunoSEQ multiplex PCR; TCRdb's table is partial and in-frame only. The table has about 100,000 clones, 90% to 95% seen once. What was sequenced was Tregs sorted from blood. These receptors came from a human donor in good health.

The chain links TRBV29-1 to TRBJ1-1; D is perhaps TRBD1 (6 bases). Per the germline V gene, CDR1 is SQVTM and CDR2 is ANQGSEA. This CDR3 spans 11 amino acids. V lost 7 bases to trimming and J lost 9 bases, with 15 bases between them. The CDR3 DNA is TGCAGCGCCGGGACAAGGGGTAAAGCTTTCTTT. This gives the protein CSAGTRGKAFF.

The V and J genes are TRBV4-1 and TRBJ2-3, with 8 bases identical to TRBD1. Germline values: CDR1 MGHRA, CDR2 YSYEKL. The junction had 18 bases not matched to a gene; V was cut back by 3 bases and J by 10 bases. This CDR3 has 17 amino acids. The CDR3 here is CASSHPPGQVLNSPQYF. As DNA, the CDR3 is TGCGCCAGCAGCCACCCGCCGGGACAGGTACTTAATTCTCCGCAGTATTTT.

This chain links TRBV7-2 with TRBJ1-2; D ambiguous. Between the trimmed V and J ends, which lost 1 base and 4 bases, there was a span of 10 bases. Looked up from germline, CDR1 is SGHTA and CDR2 is FQGNSA. The CDR3 has 14 residues. The CDR3, as DNA: TGTGCCAGCAGCTTAGTTGAGGTCTCCTATGGCTACACCTTC. Protein product: CASSLVEVSYGYTF.

The chain is built from TRBV19 and TRBJ2-5; D is possibly TRBD1 (7 bases). V lost 5 bases to trimming and J lost 4 bases, with 14 bases between them. CDR3 size: 14 residues. Per germline, CDR1 LNHDA and CDR2 SQIVND (reference sequence). CDR3 sequence reads: CASSGQGGRETQYF. DNA of the CDR3: TGTGCCAGTAGTGGGCAGGGGGGCCGAGAGACCCAGTACTTC. The variable domain in full, with the rest retrieved from reference TRBV19 and TRBJ2-5, is DGGITQSPKYLFRKEGQNVTLSCEQNLNHDAMYWYRQDPGQGLRLIYYSQIVNDFQKGDIAEGYSVSREKKESFPLTVTSAQKNPTAFYLCASSGQGGRETQYFGPGTRLLVL.

The chain uses TRBV6-5 and TRBJ1-2; perhaps TRBD1 as D (5 bases). This CDR3 has 12 amino acids. CDR1 MNHEY and CDR2 SVGAGI come from the germline V gene. The V and J ends lost 4 bases and 8 bases respectively, with 11 bases between them. The CDR3 region is CASSSSGRGYTF. The CDR3 DNA is TGTGCCAGCAGTTCTTCAGGGCGCGGCTACACCTTC.

The V and J genes are TRBV10-3 and TRBJ2-5; tentatively, D is TRBD1 (5 bases). The CDR3 covers 12 residues. V was trimmed by 8 bases and J by 2 bases, leaving 9 bases between them. Germline CDR1 and CDR2: ENHRY and SYGVKD. The CDR3 spells CAIGAQQETQYF. The DNA for the CDR3 is TGTGCCATCGGGGCGCAACAAGAGACCCAGTACTTC.

The chain recombines TRBV11-1 with TRBJ2-3; TRBD1 aligns across 7 bases. The CDR3 runs to 15 residues. Germline V CDR1 and CDR2: SGHAT, FQDESV (reference sequence). The trim removed 5 bases at V and 2 bases at J, leaving 7 bases unmatched. This CDR3 reads CASSTDRVPTDTQYF. Written as DNA, the CDR3 is TGTGCCAGCAGCACCGACAGGGTCCCCACAGATACGCAGTATTTT.

The CDR3 sequence is CASSPLAGGPHEQFF. CDR3 nucleotide sequence: TGCGCCAGCAGTCCCCTAGCGGGAGGGCCACATGAGCAGTTCTTC. The genes are TRBV5-1 and TRBJ2-1, with 12 bases matching TRBD2. The junction had 8 bases not matched to a gene; V was cut back by 5 bases and J by 8 bases. This CDR3 has 15 residues. Per the germline V gene, CDR1 is SGHRS and CDR2 is YFSETQ. The full variable domain, with the rest looked up from reference TRBV5-1 and TRBJ2-1, is KAGVTQTPRYLIKTRGQQVTLSCSPISGHRSVSWYQQTPGQGLQFLFEYFSETQRNKGNFPGRFSGRQFSNSRSEMNVSTLELGDSALYLCASSPLAGGPHEQFFGPGTRLTVL.